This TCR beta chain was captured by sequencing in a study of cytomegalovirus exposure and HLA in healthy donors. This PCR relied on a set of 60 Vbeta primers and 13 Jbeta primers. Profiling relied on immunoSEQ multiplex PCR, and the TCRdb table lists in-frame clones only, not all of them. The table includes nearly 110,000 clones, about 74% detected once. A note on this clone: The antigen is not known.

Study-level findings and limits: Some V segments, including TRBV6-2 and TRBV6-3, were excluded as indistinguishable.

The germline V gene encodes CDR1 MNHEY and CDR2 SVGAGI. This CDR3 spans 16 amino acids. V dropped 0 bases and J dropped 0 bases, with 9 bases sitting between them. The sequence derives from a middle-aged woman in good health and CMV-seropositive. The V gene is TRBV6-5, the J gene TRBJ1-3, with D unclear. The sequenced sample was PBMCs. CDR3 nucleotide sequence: TGTGCCAGCAGTTACTCCCAGGCTTACTCTGGAAACACCATATATTTT. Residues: CASSYSQAYSGNTIYF.